This TCR beta chain was captured by sequencing in a study of T cell repertoires in cytomegalovirus infection (dated by TCRdb to the late 2010s). Some background on the complete study: Peptide stimulations targeted recently identified HLA-C-restricted CMV epitopes, whose presentation resists viral immunomodulation, together with well-studied HLA-B-restricted epitopes. Donor HLA type was relevant to the analysis, because carriage of CMV infection together with the matching HLA type was indicated by public TCR beta signatures.

Relative to germline, V is 7 bases shorter and J is 3 bases shorter, with 18 bases between their ends. The cysteine opens and the phenylalanine closes a CDR3 of 15 amino acids. The retained sequence is limited to the CDR3, 45 bases, with the frame set at the first base. From the germline V gene, CDR1 is SGHTA and CDR2 is FQGNSA. This specimen's treatment or condition label, per the study, means: in vitro stimulation with specific CMV peptide epitopes to enrich CMV-specific T cells. Sequencing relied on an Illumina HiSeq 1500. TCRdb reprocessed the public reads (quality trimming at Q25 with fastp, clone calling with MiXCR) and kept in-frame beta chains. A single entry per CDR3 protein holds the most common genes and DNA from its merged rows. This sample lists about 570,000 distinct CDR3 sequences; around two fifths were detected once. Around 48% of the sample is held by the ten biggest clonotypes. What the work shows at the level of the full study, not this receptor alone: In both this cohort and an independent cohort of 300 to 450 donors, the cumulative frequency of public TCR beta family members distinguished carriers of CMV infection plus the relevant HLA type. In the ex vivo response, HLA-C-restricted CMV-specific TCR beta clonotypes were dominant, and in two of eight donors the single most frequent clonotype came from this HLA-C-restricted group.

In the case of this clonotype: The specificity of this receptor is unknown. No base qualities exist here, and no much larger clone lies one base off it.

Sequenced here: cultured PBMCs, sampled from culture after CMV antigen stimulation. The V and J segments used are TRBV7-2 and TRBJ1-2; a tentative D match to TRBD1 spans 6 bases. The source is a human donor in good health (CMV status not recorded). Some clones in this sample may be carry-over from other donors' samples. The CDR3 has the sequence CASTKPQGGDYGYTF. The bases read TGTGCCAGCACCAAACCACAGGGTGGCGACTATGGCTACACCTTC.